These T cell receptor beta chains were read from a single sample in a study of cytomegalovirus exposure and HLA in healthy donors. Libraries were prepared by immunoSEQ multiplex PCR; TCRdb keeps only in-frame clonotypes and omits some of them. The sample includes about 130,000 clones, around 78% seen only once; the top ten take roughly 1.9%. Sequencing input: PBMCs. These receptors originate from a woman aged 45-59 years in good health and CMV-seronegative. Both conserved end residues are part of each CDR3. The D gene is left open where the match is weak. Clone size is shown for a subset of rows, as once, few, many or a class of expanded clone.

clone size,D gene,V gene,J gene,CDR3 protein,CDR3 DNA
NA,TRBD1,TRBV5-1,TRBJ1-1,CASSLARGGPTEAFF,TGCGCCAGCAGCTTGGCGAGAGGGGGCCCCACTGAAGCTTTCTTT
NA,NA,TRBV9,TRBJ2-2,CASSVGTRDTGELFF,TGTGCCAGCAGCGTAGGGACAAGGGACACCGGGGAGCTGTTTTTT
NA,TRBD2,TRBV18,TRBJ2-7,CASSPTLAGDEQYF,TGTGCCAGCTCACCGACACTAGCGGGAGACGAGCAGTACTTC
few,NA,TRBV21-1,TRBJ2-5,CVNRDRDETQYF,TGTGTCAACCGGGACAGGGACGAGACCCAGTACTTC
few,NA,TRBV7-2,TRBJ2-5,CASSLDGGAGRETQYF,TGTGCCAGCAGCTTAGATGGGGGGGCAGGACGGGAGACCCAGTACTTC
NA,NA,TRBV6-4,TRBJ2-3,CASSDGVQGTDTQYF,TGTGCCAGCAGTGACGGGGTTCAGGGAACAGATACGCAGTATTTT
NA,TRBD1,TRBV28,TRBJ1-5,CASSTKTGGNQPQHF,TGTGCCAGCAGCACCAAGACAGGGGGAAATCAGCCCCAGCATTTT
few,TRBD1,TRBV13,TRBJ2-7,CASSPGQGFSYEQYF,TGTGCCAGCAGCCCGGGACAGGGTTTCTCCTACGAGCAGTACTTC
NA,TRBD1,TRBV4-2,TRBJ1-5,CASSQDRDSNQPQHF,TGTGCCAGCAGCCAAGATCGGGACAGTAATCAGCCCCAGCATTTT
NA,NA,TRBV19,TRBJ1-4,CASRQAPNEKLFF,TGTGCCAGCAGACAGGCTCCTAATGAAAAACTGTTTTTT
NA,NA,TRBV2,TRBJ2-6,CASKLLGLAGGANVLTF,TGTGCCAGCAAGCTGCTTGGTTTGGCGGGAGGGGCCAACGTCCTGACTTTC
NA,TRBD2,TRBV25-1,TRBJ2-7,CASSETGLAGAHEQYF,TGTGCCAGCAGTGAAACGGGACTAGCGGGAGCACACGAGCAGTACTTC
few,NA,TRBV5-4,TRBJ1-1,CASSSPKRDTEAFF,TGTGCCAGCAGCTCGCCTAAGAGGGACACTGAAGCTTTCTTT
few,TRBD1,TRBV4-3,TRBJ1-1,CASSLRQGNTEAFF,TGCGCCAGCAGCCTTCGACAGGGCAACACTGAAGCTTTCTTT
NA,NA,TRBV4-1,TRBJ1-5,CASSQIGTGNQPQHF,TGCGCCAGCAGCCAAATAGGCACGGGTAATCAGCCCCAGCATTTT
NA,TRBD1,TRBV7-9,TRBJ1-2,CASSPDRPGGGYTF,TGTGCCAGCAGCCCGGACAGGCCGGGGGGGGGCTACACCTTC
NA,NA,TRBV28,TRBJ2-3,CASSYGQRSTDTQYF,TGTGCCAGCAGTTACGGCCAGCGTAGCACAGATACGCAGTATTTT
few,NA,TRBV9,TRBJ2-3,CASSVSAGYTDTQYF,TGTGCCAGCAGCGTATCTGCGGGTTACACAGATACGCAGTATTTT
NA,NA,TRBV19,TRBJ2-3,CASTLSGTASTDTQYF,TGTGCCAGTACCCTATCCGGGACTGCTAGCACAGATACGCAGTATTTT
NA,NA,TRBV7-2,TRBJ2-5,CASSFSSQETQYF,TGTGCCAGCAGCTTTTCCAGTCAAGAGACCCAGTACTTC
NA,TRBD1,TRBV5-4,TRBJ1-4,CASSFGTGGGYSEKLFF,TGTGCCAGCAGCTTTGGGACAGGGGGCGGGTATTCTGAAAAACTGTTTTTT
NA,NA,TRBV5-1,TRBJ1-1,CASSGGLNTEAFF,TGCGCCAGCAGCGGGGGCTTGAACACTGAAGCTTTCTTT
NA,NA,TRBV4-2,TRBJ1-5,CASSQDHGGEKQPQHF,TGTGCCAGCAGCCAAGATCATGGAGGGGAGAAGCAGCCCCAGCATTTT
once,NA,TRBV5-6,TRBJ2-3,CASSLEKRGGDTQYF,TGTGCCAGCAGCTTGGAGAAGAGAGGTGGGGATACGCAGTATTTT
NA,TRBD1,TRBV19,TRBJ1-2,CASSIELGRRGWDRDGYTF,TGTGCCAGTAGTATAGAATTGGGACGTAGGGGCTGGGACAGGGACGGCTACACCTTC
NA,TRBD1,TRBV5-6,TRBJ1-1,CASSGDRGSRYTEAFF,TGTGCCAGCAGCGGGGACAGGGGAAGTCGATACACTGAAGCTTTCTTT
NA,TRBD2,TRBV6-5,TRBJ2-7,CASRFSGRPYEQYF,TGTGCCAGCAGATTTAGCGGGAGGCCCTACGAGCAGTACTTC
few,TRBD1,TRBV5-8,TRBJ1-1,CASPLGTGALENTEAFF,TGTGCCAGCCCCCTGGGGACAGGGGCATTGGAGAACACTGAAGCTTTCTTT
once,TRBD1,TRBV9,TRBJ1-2,CASRGTVNYGYTF,TGTGCCAGCAGAGGGACAGTAAACTATGGCTACACCTTC
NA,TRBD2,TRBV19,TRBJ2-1,CASSIGGGRPYNEQFF,TGTGCCAGTAGTATAGGGGGCGGGAGGCCCTACAATGAGCAGTTCTTC
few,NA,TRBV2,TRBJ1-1,CAIVGGGKVTEAFF,TGTGCCATCGTCGGGGGGGGAAAGGTCACTGAAGCTTTCTTT
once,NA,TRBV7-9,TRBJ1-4,CASSRNTGVNEKLFF,TGTGCCAGCAGCAGAAACACGGGGGTTAATGAAAAACTGTTTTTT
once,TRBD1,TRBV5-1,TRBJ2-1,CASSWETGHEQFF,TGCGCCAGCAGCTGGGAGACAGGGCATGAGCAGTTCTTC